The clone carrying this T cell receptor beta chain was counted many times. The data were taken from a study of T cells in Graves' hyperthyroidism and ophthalmopathy. With 3 bases removed from V and 4 bases from J, the gap between germline ends came to 9 bases. The CDR3 loop spans 13 amino acids. The germline CDR1 and CDR2 sequences are SGHNT and YENEEA. The authors took PBMCs from 7.5 to 10 ml fresh peripheral blood. RNA transcripts served as the template for amplifying TCR beta CDR3 regions. The primer set for the first-round RT-PCR of the TCR CDR3 was HTBI. TCRdb ran MiXCR on the multiplex PCR reads and lists one entry per CDR3 protein. Here the sample spans some 510,000 distinct CDR3 sequences, under 25% being singletons.

The V call is TRBV11-3, the J call TRBJ1-1; D is ambiguous. Sequencing used blood. The receptor was derived from a man between 18 and 29 years old with Graves' hyperthyroidism. CDR3 sequence reads: CASSLDVGTEAFF. CDR3 nucleotides: TGTGCCAGCAGCTTGGACGTTGGCACTGAAGCTTTCTTT. The full variable domain, in which reference TRBV11-3 and TRBJ1-1 provide the parts outside the CDR3, is EAGVVQSPRYKIIEKKQPVAFWCNPISGHNTLYWYLQNLGQGPELLIRYENEEAVDDSQLPKDRFSAERLKGVDSTLKIQPAELGDSAVYLCASSLDVGTEAFFGQGTRLTVV.